This T cell receptor beta chain was sequenced for a study of shared clonotypes between healthy human individuals. In the original analysis: Without quality scores, immunoSEQ junctional reads could not be filtered like full-length reads. Some clones are missing from TCRdb's copy, which holds only in-frame ones; the method was immunoSEQ multiplex PCR. The D gene and trimming were derived from the DNA, and the V and J assignments and clone size from that table. This table holds approximately 470,000 clones, about 85% found once. V was pared by 2 bases and J by 0 bases, with 5 bases between. Germline values: CDR1 LNHNV, CDR2 YYDKDF (reference sequence). The CDR3 is 15 residues long.

The J gene is TRBJ2-6, the V gene TRBV15; no reliable D call. The source is a woman between 40 and 50 years old in good health. Some clones in this sample may be carry-over from other donors' samples. The material sequenced was PBMCs. CDR3 coding DNA: TGTGCCACCAGCAGACAGACCTCTGGGGCCAACGTCCTGACTTTC. It yields the protein CATSRQTSGANVLTF.